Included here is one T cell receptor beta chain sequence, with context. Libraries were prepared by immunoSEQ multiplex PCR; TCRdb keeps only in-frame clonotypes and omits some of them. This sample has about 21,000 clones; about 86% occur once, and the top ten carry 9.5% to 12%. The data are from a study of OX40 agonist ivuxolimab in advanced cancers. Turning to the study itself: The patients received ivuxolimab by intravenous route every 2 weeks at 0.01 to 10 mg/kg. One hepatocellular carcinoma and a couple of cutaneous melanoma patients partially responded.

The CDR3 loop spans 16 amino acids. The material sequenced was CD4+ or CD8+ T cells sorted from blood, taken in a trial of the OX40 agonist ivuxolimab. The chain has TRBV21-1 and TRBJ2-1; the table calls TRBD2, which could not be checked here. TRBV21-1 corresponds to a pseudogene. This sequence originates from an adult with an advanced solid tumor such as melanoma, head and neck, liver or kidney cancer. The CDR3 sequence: CASISKRADGDNEQFF. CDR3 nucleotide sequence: TGTGCCAGCATTAGTAAGAGGGCAGATGGTGACAATGAGCAGTTCTTC.